These T cell receptor beta chains were read from a single sample in a study of shared clonotypes between healthy human individuals. Clones were read by immunoSEQ multiplex PCR, and TCRdb kept only the in-frame ones, dropping some. The sample contains approximately 640,000 clones, approximately 75% of which appear only once. The sample consisted of memory CD4+ T cells sorted from blood. The receptors here all came from a woman in her twenties or thirties in good health. Each CDR3 is given with its conserved first and last residue. The D gene is left open where the match is weak. Part of the rows lack a size; the others show once, few, many or a class for expanded clones.

j_gene | abundance | v_gene | d_gene | CDR3nt | CDR3aa
TRBJ1-4 | . | TRBV6-6 | . | TGTGCCAGCAGTTACGAGAGGGGGAATGAAAAACTGTTTTTT | CASSYERGNEKLFF
TRBJ2-7 | . | TRBV11-2 | . | TGTGCCAGCAGCTTAATTGAGACTACCCCCTACGAGCAGTACTTC | CASSLIETTPYEQYF
TRBJ1-2 | . | TRBV28 | TRBD1 | TGTGCCAGCAGTTGGACAGGGGGACCTGGCTACACCTTC | CASSWTGGPGYTF
TRBJ2-2 | . | TRBV7-7 | TRBD2 | TGTGCCAGCAGCCCCATTCGAGCGGGAGGCGTGAACACCGGGGAGCTGTTTTTT | CASSPIRAGGVNTGELFF
TRBJ1-2 | . | TRBV7-3 | . | TGTGCCAGCAGATTAGCCAACCGAGACAGTTATGGCTACACCTTC | CASRLANRDSYGYTF
TRBJ1-2 | few | TRBV28 | TRBD1 | TGTGCCAGCCTTCAAGGGGGTAGGGGACAGGGGCTTGGCTACACCTTC | CASLQGGRGQGLGYTF
TRBJ2-3 | . | TRBV5-1 | . | TGCGCCAGCAGCTTGGCCGGGTCCATCGCAGATACGCAGTATTTT | CASSLAGSIADTQYF
TRBJ1-1 | once | TRBV5-1 | TRBD1 | TGCGCCAGCAGCCCGGGACAGCCCCACACTGAAGCTTTCTTT | CASSPGQPHTEAFF
TRBJ2-3 | few | TRBV14 | TRBD1 | TGTGCCAGCAGCCGGACAGGGGGGACAGATACGCAGTATTTT | CASSRTGGTDTQYF
TRBJ2-7 | . | TRBV29-1 | . | TGCAGCGCTAGGGAATCCTACGAGCAGTACTTC | CSARESYEQYF
TRBJ2-2 | . | TRBV6-6 | . | TGTGCCAGCAGGCCCAGGGGCAACACCGGGGAGCTGTTTTTT | CASRPRGNTGELFF
TRBJ1-5 | . | TRBV25-1 | . | TGTGCCAGCAGTGGCGGGGTTAGCAATCAGCCCCAGCATTTT | CASSGGVSNQPQHF
TRBJ2-5 | . | TRBV7-8 | . | TGTGCCAGCAGCTGGGCCCTCGGTGAAAAGACCCAGTACTTC | CASSWALGEKTQYF
TRBJ1-2 | few | TRBV28 | TRBD1 | TGTGCCAGCAGTTTAGGACCGGGGACAGGGGGGGACTATGGCTACACCTTC | CASSLGPGTGGDYGYTF
TRBJ2-7 | . | TRBV5-1 | TRBD2 | TGCGCCAGCAGCGGTATCGGGAGGGCCTCCTACGAGCAGTACTTC | CASSGIGRASYEQYF
TRBJ1-1 | many | TRBV7-2 | . | TGTGCCAGCAGCTTTCAAGGGGACACTGAAGCTTTCTTT | CASSFQGDTEAFF
TRBJ2-7 | . | TRBV7-6 | . | TGTGCCAGCAGCTTTCAGGGCCAGGACGAGCAGTACTTC | CASSFQGQDEQYF
TRBJ1-2 | once | TRBV6-1 | . | TGTGCCAGCAGTGAAGAGGGGGGTTCGGGCTACACCTTC | CASSEEGGSGYTF
TRBJ2-7 | few | TRBV28 | . | TGTGCCAGCAGTTTGTACGTCCTACCCTACGAGCAGTACTTC | CASSLYVLPYEQYF
TRBJ1-1 | few | TRBV11-2 | TRBD1 | TGTGCCAGCAGCTCCCAACAGGGGGCAGTAGGGACTGAAGCTTTCTTT | CASSSQQGAVGTEAFF
TRBJ2-2 | . | TRBV30 | . | TGTGCCTGGAGTCGGCAACTGAACACCGGGGAGCTGTTTTTT | CAWSRQLNTGELFF
TRBJ1-3 | . | TRBV28 | . | TGTGCCAGCAGTTTACCAGGGGCGCTCGGAAACACCATATATTTT | CASSLPGALGNTIYF
TRBJ2-1 | . | TRBV2 | . | TGTGCCAGCAGTAGACATATATCCTACAATGAGCAGTTCTTC | CASSRHISYNEQFF
TRBJ1-3 | . | TRBV11-2 | TRBD1 | TGTGCCAGCAGCTTAGCCGGACAGGGGCGCGGAAACACCATATATTTT | CASSLAGQGRGNTIYF
TRBJ2-7 | . | TRBV5-1 | . | TGCGCCAGCAGACAAACTGACTCATCCTACGAGCAGTACTTC | CASRQTDSSYEQYF
TRBJ2-7 | many | TRBV7-9 | TRBD1 | TGTGCCAGCAGCCAACTGACAGGGATCCACGAGCAGTACTTC | CASSQLTGIHEQYF
TRBJ2-5 | few | TRBV7-2 | . | TGTGCCAGCGTAGCGGGCTTGACAGGGACCCAGTACTTC | CASVAGLTGTQYF
TRBJ2-2 | few | TRBV11-3 | . | TGTGCCAGCAGCACAGGGACCGCGGGGACCGGGGAGCTGTTTTTT | CASSTGTAGTGELFF
TRBJ2-3 | . | TRBV6-1 | TRBD2 | TGTGCCAGCAGTGGGACTAGCGGGAGACTTAAGACAGATACGCAGTATTTT | CASSGTSGRLKTDTQYF
TRBJ2-5 | . | TRBV11-2 | . | TGTGCCAGCAGCTCCGGGGGTGGGACCTATCAAGAGACCCAGTACTTC | CASSSGGGTYQETQYF
TRBJ1-4 | once | TRBV7-9 | . | TGTGCCAGCAGCTTAGGGAGGGTGACTAATGAAAAACTGTTTTTT | CASSLGRVTNEKLFF
TRBJ2-5 | . | TRBV19 | TRBD2 | TGTGCCAGTAGTATCGGCCTCTCGACTAGCGGGCAAGAGACCCAGTACTTC | CASSIGLSTSGQETQYF
TRBJ2-7 | . | TRBV4-1 | . | TGCGCCAGCAGCCTCCGGGACGCCATTTACGAGCAGTACTTC | CASSLRDAIYEQYF
TRBJ2-3 | . | TRBV7-2 | . | TGTGCCAGCAGCTTAGACCGAAGAAGGGGCGATACGCAGTATTTT | CASSLDRRRGDTQYF
TRBJ2-1 | . | TRBV7-6 | . | TGTGCCAGCAGCCCTATATCCGATCTTCGCTCCTACAATGAGCAGTTCTTC | CASSPISDLRSYNEQFF
TRBJ2-2 | . | TRBV7-2 | . | TGTGCCAGCAGCTCCGGACAGCCCGGGGAGCTGTTTTTT | CASSSGQPGELFF
TRBJ1-2 | . | TRBV7-9 | . | TGTGCCAGCAGCTTAGACAGGGCCAACTATGGCTACACCTTC | CASSLDRANYGYTF
TRBJ2-7 | . | TRBV18 | . | TGTGCCAGCTCACCCGAGAGATTCGAGCAGTACTTC | CASSPERFEQYF
TRBJ2-5 | few | TRBV28 | . | TGTGCCAGCCGTCCGGGTTCCGGGGAGACCCAGTACTTC | CASRPGSGETQYF
TRBJ2-7 | . | TRBV5-6 | . | TGTGCCAGCAGCTTGGCTGGCCTGTTGGGGACAGCGGGCGAGCAGTACTTC | CASSLAGLLGTAGEQYF
TRBJ2-4 | . | TRBV18 | . | TGTGCCAGCTCACCACGACCGGGGATCAAAAACATTCAGTACTTC | CASSPRPGIKNIQYF
TRBJ1-5 | once | TRBV19 | TRBD1 | TGTGCCAGTAGTATACAGAGACAGGGCGTGGGCAATCAGCCCCAGCATTTT | CASSIQRQGVGNQPQHF
TRBJ1-4 | . | TRBV2 | TRBD1 | TGTGCCAGCAGTGAATTCCGACAGGGCAGAAATGAAAAACTGTTTTTT | CASSEFRQGRNEKLFF
TRBJ2-7 | . | TRBV5-8 | . | TGTGCCAGCAGCCGCAGACCGGAGGCGGGCTACGAGCAGTACTTC | CASSRRPEAGYEQYF
TRBJ2-7 | few | TRBV7-9 | . | TGTGCCAGCAGCACCCAGGGCTACGAGCAGTACTTC | CASSTQGYEQYF
TRBJ2-7 | . | TRBV6-1 | TRBD1 | TGTGCCAGCAGTTTGACAGGGCTCGAGCAGTACTTC | CASSLTGLEQYF
TRBJ1-2 | . | TRBV18 | TRBD1 | TGTGCCAGCTCCTTAGCGCAGGACAGGGGGCCTGGCTACACCTTC | CASSLAQDRGPGYTF
TRBJ1-4 | . | TRBV14 | . | TGTGCCAGCAGCCAAGGATTGTCAGGAGCTGAAAAACTGTTTTTT | CASSQGLSGAEKLFF
TRBJ1-1 | . | TRBV5-1 | TRBD1 | TGCGCCAGCGGACAGGAGAACACTGAAGCTTTCTTT | CASGQENTEAFF
TRBJ1-3 | . | TRBV11-2 | . | TGTGCCAGCAGCTTGAGGAGACTTAACTCTGGAAACACCATATATTTT | CASSLRRLNSGNTIYF
TRBJ2-2 | . | TRBV28 | . | TGTGCCAGCAGTTTATCAACTACCCAGAGGGAGCTGTTTTTT | CASSLSTTQRELFF
TRBJ2-3 | . | TRBV7-2 | . | TGTGCCAGCAGCTTAGTTGGTGCAGATACGCAGTATTTT | CASSLVGADTQYF
TRBJ2-7 | many | TRBV12-5 | . | TGTGCTAGTGCCCCCCTCCCATACGAGCAGTACTTC | CASAPLPYEQYF
TRBJ2-7 | . | TRBV2 | TRBD2 | TGTGCCAGCAGTGATCGAGCGGGAGGGCCTTACGAGCAGTACTTC | CASSDRAGGPYEQYF
TRBJ2-1 | . | TRBV18 | . | TGTGCCAGCTCACCTAGGCGGAGCAATGAGCAGTTCTTC | CASSPRRSNEQFF
TRBJ1-1 | . | TRBV11-1 | . | TGTGCCAGCAGCCCCGGGTCAAAAAACACTGAAGCTTTCTTT | CASSPGSKNTEAFF
TRBJ2-2 | few | TRBV7-8 | TRBD2 | TGTGCCAGCAGCTCCCCTGGTTCGGTGACTAGCATCACCGGGGAGCTGTTTTTT | CASSSPGSVTSITGELFF
TRBJ2-2 | once | TRBV7-6 | . | TGTGCCAGCAGCTTAGTGGGGCGCACCGGGGAGCTGTTTTTT | CASSLVGRTGELFF
TRBJ2-1 | . | TRBV5-1 | TRBD2 | TGCGCCAGCAGCCGTAGTAGCGGGAGGTACAATGAGCAGTTCTTC | CASSRSSGRYNEQFF